This TCR beta chain was documented in a study of graft-versus-host responses after intestinal transplantation. Whole-study context: Tacrolimus and steroids were given for 3 to 4 years to all recipients after anti-thymocyte globulin induction. Overall study findings and caveats: Ileal or blood samples showed some GvH clones first, and such clones were also found in recipient marrow.

Trimming stripped 0 bases from V and 8 bases from J, with 10 bases between. Germline values: CDR1 SGHNT, CDR2 YENEEA. The CDR3 length is 13 residues. On this clone itself: Its target is not known.

Sequenced by immunoSEQ multiplex PCR; TCRdb stores in-frame clones only, minus some. The sample carries under 100,000 clones, about 93% recorded once. This sequence was found in a human patient who received an intestinal transplant, so some T cells may come from the graft donor. Specimen: PBMCs, collected 450 to 480 days after intestinal transplant. The chain combines TRBV11-3 with TRBJ1-1, with no clear D. The CDR3 loop is CASSLDFESEAFF. Written as DNA, the CDR3 is TGTGCCAGCAGCTTAGATTTTGAGTCAGAAGCTTTCTTT.